The 32 T cell receptor beta chains below all came from one sample that was sequenced in a study of T-cell memory formation after mild COVID-19. TCRdb passed the 5' RACE reads through MiXCR, listing each CDR3 protein once. In the table there are hundreds of thousands of distinct CDR3 sequences, more than 15% of which are singletons. Sequenced input: PBMCs or a T cell subset sorted from them (not recorded which). The receptors shown here come from a man aged 18 to 29 who had mild COVID-19 (a few samples of this study predate the infection). Cell type and time point are not known.

This clonotype was seen a handful of times. A read error may produce the germline difference seen at one junction end. The chain is built from TRBV6-1 and TRBJ1-2; 7 positions match TRBD1. The germline V gene encodes CDR1 MNHNS and CDR2 SASEGT. This CDR3 region has 15 residues. CDR3 amino acids: CASREGQEFGYGYTF. CDR3 sequence (DNA): TGTGCCAGCAGGGAAGGACAGGAGTTCGGCTATGGCTACACCTTC.

The gene calls are TRBV6-1 and TRBJ1-5, with 7 bases fitting TRBD1. J gave up 2 bases and V 6 bases, and 7 bases lay outside the gene matches. CDR1 is MNHNS, CDR2 SASEGT, per germline. The CDR3 length is 15 residues. As DNA, the CDR3 is TGTGCCAGCAGGACCGGGACAGCGGGCAATCAGCCCCAGCATTTT. This encodes CASRTGTAGNQPQHF.

This clonotype was recorded many times. This chain connects TRBV12-3 or TRBV12-4 to TRBJ1-1, with D possibly TRBD1 on 5 matching bases. V lost 9 bases, J lost 4 bases, and 27 bases lay in between. The CDR3 loop spans 17 amino acids. The CDR3 bases are TGTGCCAGTGCTTCCGGGACGTGGTTTCAACAAAGCACTGAAGCTTTCTTT. It codes for CASASGTWFQQSTEAFF.

The chain has TRBV7-9 and TRBJ2-3, with D possibly being TRBD2 (5 bases). Germline V gene lookup returns CDR1 SEHNR and CDR2 FQNEAQ (reference sequence). This CDR3 spans 17 amino acids. Trimming shortened V by 4 bases and J by 0 bases, and 17 bases separated the two germline ends. The DNA for the CDR3 is TGTGCCAGCAGCTCTCGGAGAGGGATCTCTAGCACAGATACGCAGTATTTT. Protein product: CASSSRRGISSTDTQYF.

This clonotype occurred a few times. In nucleotides, the CDR3 is TGTGCCAGCAGCTTAGTCTCGAGTAGCAATCAGCCCCAGCATTTT. Amino acids: CASSLVSSSNQPQHF. V is TRBV7-2 and J is TRBJ1-5; D is uncertain. V shed 1 base and J shed 0 bases, with 7 bases lying between them. Per the germline V gene, CDR1 is SGHTA and CDR2 is FQGNSA. CDR3 length equals 15 residues.

V usage is TRBV6-1 and J usage is TRBJ2-5, with D possibly matching TRBD1 (6 bases). Germline CDR1 MNHNS, CDR2 SASEGT. Trimming took off 6 bases at V and 2 bases at J, with 13 bases between the two ends. CDR3 length: 14 amino acids. CDR3 loop: CASRTGVRQETQYF. The CDR3 DNA follows: TGTGCCAGCAGGACAGGAGTAAGACAAGAGACCCAGTACTTC.

The sample holds many counts of this clonotype. This chain uses TRBV29-1 with TRBJ2-3; D possibly corresponds to TRBD2 (5 bases). Germline V gene data show CDR1 as SQVTM and CDR2 as ANQGSEA. The V end lost 8 bases, the J end lost 1 base, and 13 bases lay between the germline ends. CDR3 length equals 13 residues. The CDR3 reads CSSREYGTDTQYF. In nucleotides, the CDR3 is TGCAGCTCCCGGGAATATGGCACAGATACGCAGTATTTT.

This clonotype was seen a few times. The V call is TRBV18, the J call TRBJ2-2, with 7 bases that match TRBD1. The CDR3 is 16 amino acids. V was pared by 3 bases and J by 0 bases, with 4 bases of the junction left unmatched. CDR1 is KGHSH, CDR2 LQKENI, per germline. CDR3 in amino acids: CASSPGQSTNTGELFF. The CDR3 DNA reads as TGTGCCAGCTCACCGGGACAGTCCACGAACACCGGGGAGCTGTTTTTT.

V gene TRBV4-3 combines with J gene TRBJ1-3, with D perhaps matching TRBD1 (6 bases). This CDR3 region has 13 residues. V shed 4 bases and J shed 2 bases, with 6 bases lying between them. Germline lookup yields CDR1 LGHNA and CDR2 YSLEER. CDR3 in amino acids: CASSRQAGNTIYF. Here the CDR3 DNA reads TGCGCCAGCAGCCGACAGGCTGGAAACACCATATATTTT.

This clonotype was seen a handful of times. This CDR3 is CASSLVRGTREDTQYF. CDR3 DNA sequence: TGCGCCAGCAGCCTTGTTAGGGGGACTAGAGAGGATACGCAGTATTTT. The rearrangement joins TRBV5-1 to TRBJ2-3, with TRBD2 matching over 8 bases. Germline V gene lookup returns CDR1 SGHRS and CDR2 YFSETQ. The CDR3 is made up of 16 amino acids. V lost 4 bases, J lost 6 bases, and 13 bases stayed unmatched.

The chain has TRBV29-1 and TRBJ2-7; 7 nucleotides agree with TRBD1. CDR1 SQVTM and CDR2 ANQGSEA come from the germline V gene. J gave up 5 bases and V 6 bases, and 19 bases lay outside the gene matches. The CDR3 runs to 16 residues. The CDR3 DNA follows: TGCAGCGTAAGGGGGTCGGCTGCTAGGGGGCCCCACGAGCAGTACTTC. Residues: CSVRGSAARGPHEQYF.

V usage is TRBV18 and J usage is TRBJ2-1; 7 bases line up with TRBD1. The CDR3 runs to 16 residues. Germline V gene lookup returns CDR1 KGHSH and CDR2 LQKENI. Losses at the gene ends were 0 bases for V and 3 bases for J; bases not matched to a gene: 5. CDR3 DNA: TGTGCCAGCTCACCACCAGGTGGGACAGTCTACAATGAGCAGTTCTTC. It translates to CASSPPGGTVYNEQFF. The full variable domain, its missing parts supplied by reference TRBV18 and TRBJ2-1, is NAGVMQNPRHLVRRRGQEARLRCSPMKGHSHVYWYRQLPEEGLKFMVYLQKENIIDESGMPKERFSAEFPKEGPSILRIQQVVRGDSAAYFCASSPPGGTVYNEQFFGPGTRLTVL.

The chain is built from TRBV5-1 and TRBJ2-1, with D perhaps TRBD2 (5 bases). Trimming cost V 4 bases and J 4 bases, with 12 bases left between them. The length of the CDR3 is 14 residues. The germline V gene encodes CDR1 SGHRS and CDR2 YFSETQ. The CDR3: CASSPVLGYNEQFF. DNA for the CDR3: TGCGCCAGCAGCCCAGTACTAGGATACAATGAGCAGTTCTTC.

This clonotype was seen a handful of times. J is TRBJ1-1 and V is TRBV4-3; 8 bases agree with TRBD1. V was clipped by 0 bases and J by 0 bases; unmatched bases: 6. The germline V gene encodes CDR1 LGHNA and CDR2 YSLEER. This CDR3 has 17 residues. The CDR3 bases are TGCGCCAGCAGCCAAGAGGAAAGGACAGGGTTGAACACTGAAGCTTTCTTT. Translation: CASSQEERTGLNTEAFF.

This clonotype was recorded many times. CDR3 sequence reads: CASGGDNTGELFF. DNA of the CDR3: TGCGCCAGCGGGGGAGATAACACCGGGGAGCTGTTTTTT. The chain couples TRBV5-1 to TRBJ2-2; tentatively, D is TRBD1 or TRBD2 (5 bases each). Germline CDR1 and CDR2: SGHRS and YFSETQ. This CDR3 has 13 amino acids. Between the trimmed V and J ends, which lost 7 bases and 2 bases, there was a span of 9 bases.

The J gene is TRBJ2-1, the V gene TRBV12-3 or TRBV12-4; the D gene is possibly TRBD2 (6 bases). The V end lost 6 bases, the J end lost 1 base, and 16 bases lay between the germline ends. CDR3 length: 16 residues. The CDR3 DNA follows: TGTGCCAGCAGCGCTACCCGGGACTGGTCCTACAATGAGCAGTTCTTC. It translates to CASSATRDWSYNEQFF.

V usage is TRBV15 and J usage is TRBJ2-2; weak D call: TRBD2 (5 bases). The CDR3 sequence is 12 residues long. The germline gives CDR1 LNHNV, CDR2 YYDKDF (reference sequence). V was trimmed by 3 bases and J by 7 bases, leaving 6 bases between them. CDR3 sequence: CATSSRGGELFF. The CDR3 DNA follows: TGTGCCACCAGCAGTCGGGGCGGGGAGCTGTTTTTT.

This clonotype occurred a few times. This chain links TRBV7-2 with TRBJ1-5; a weak D match, TRBD1 (6 bases). The CDR3 has 16 amino acids. Looked up from germline, CDR1 is SGHTA and CDR2 is FQGNSA. Trimming stripped 0 bases from V and 1 base from J, with 10 bases between. CDR3 nucleotide sequence: TGTGCCAGCAGCTTAGCGGGGGGCGCGAGCAATCAGCCCCAGCATTTT. This sequence encodes CASSLAGGASNQPQHF.

The chain links TRBV6-1 to TRBJ2-7; 7 bases are a match to TRBD2. Germline V CDR1 and CDR2: MNHNS, SASEGT. This CDR3 has 14 amino acids. V gave up 6 bases and J gave up 4 bases; unmatched junction bases: 9. The CDR3 DNA sequence: TGTGCCAGCAGGTTAGCGGGCGGCCTTTACGAGCAGTACGTC. This gives the protein CASRLAGGLYEQYV.

Only a few counts were recorded for this clonotype. The rearrangement uses TRBV4-1 and TRBJ1-3, with unresolved D. V was clipped by 1 base and J by 2 bases, with 9 bases between them. Germline V gives CDR1 MGHRA, CDR2 YSYEKL. The CDR3 runs 15 residues. The CDR3 is CASSQGTNAGNTIYF. The CDR3, as DNA: TGCGCCAGCAGCCAAGGAACGAACGCTGGAAACACCATATATTTT.

The gene calls are TRBV5-1 and TRBJ1-6; unclear D gene. Germline assignment: CDR1 SGHRS and CDR2 YFSETQ. V dropped 0 bases and J dropped 7 bases, with 8 bases sitting between them. This CDR3 spans 14 amino acids. CDR3 nucleotides: TGCGCCAGCAGCTTGGCCGCAGGAAATTCACCCCTCCACTTT. Translated: CASSLAAGNSPLHF.

The chain uses TRBV2 and TRBJ2-7; 10 nucleotides line up with TRBD2. CDR1 and CDR2 from the germline V gene are SNHLY and FYNNEI. The V and J ends lost 6 bases and 2 bases, in that order; junction bases with no gene match: 4. The CDR3 length is 14 residues. CDR3 residues: CASRKAGGTYEQYF. CDR3 bases: TGTGCCAGCAGGAAAGCGGGGGGGACCTACGAGCAGTACTTC.

This clonotype occurred a few times. The J gene is TRBJ1-2, the V gene TRBV20-1; a weak D match, TRBD1 (6 bases). This CDR3 is built from 19 residues. Germline V gene sequence: CDR1 DFQATT, CDR2 SNEGSKA (reference sequence). The V gene lost 6 bases and the J gene lost 2 bases, with 31 bases spanning the gap. CDR3 in amino acids: CSAPARGSGKLGGNYGYTF. For the CDR3, the DNA is TGCAGTGCCCCCGCCCGGGGGAGTGGGAAACTAGGGGGAAACTATGGCTACACCTTC.

A few counts support this clonotype. This chain links TRBV7-2 with TRBJ2-7; D not resolved. The CDR3 sequence is 13 residues long. CDR1 and CDR2 from the germline V gene are SGHTA and FQGNSA. The ends were cut back, 3 bases at V and 7 bases at J, with 13 bases in the middle. Written as DNA, the CDR3 is TGTGCCAGCAGCTTCCTTACGGCTTATGAGCAGTACTTC. Translating gives CASSFLTAYEQYF. The variable domain in full, completed from reference TRBV7-2 and TRBJ2-7, reads GAGVSQSPSNKVTEKGKDVELRCDPISGHTALYWYRQSLGQGLEFLIYFQGNSAPDKSGLPSDRFSAERTGGSVSTLTIQRTQQEDSAVYLCASSFLTAYEQYFGPGTRLTVT.

This clonotype came up a few times. This chain connects TRBV7-3 to TRBJ1-2; the D gene is possibly TRBD1 (5 bases). The germline gives CDR1 SGHTA, CDR2 FQGTGA. The CDR3 runs to 14 residues. The germline V and J ends were trimmed by 5 bases and 11 bases, with 21 bases remaining between them. The DNA for the CDR3 is TGTGCCAGCAGCGCGACCGGGACGGACATCGTATACACCTTC. Translating gives CASSATGTDIVYTF. The full variable domain, its missing parts supplied by reference TRBV7-3 and TRBJ1-2, is GAGVSQTPSNKVTEKGKYVELRCDPISGHTALYWYRQSLGQGPEFLIYFQGTGAADDSGLPNDRFFAVRPEGSVSTLKIQRTERGDSAVYLCASSATGTDIVYTFGSGTRLTVV.

In its sample, this clonotype was seen a few times. The V and J genes are TRBV12-3 or TRBV12-4 and TRBJ2-7, with 12 bases lining up with TRBD2. The CDR3 covers 15 residues. Losses at the gene ends were 5 bases for V and 3 bases for J; bases not matched to a gene: 5. The CDR3 DNA sequence: TGTGCCAGCAGTAGGACTAGCGGGGACTACTACGAGCAGTACTTC. The encoded protein is CASSRTSGDYYEQYF.

Only a few counts were recorded for this clonotype. The V gene is TRBV20-1, the J gene TRBJ2-5, with D unclear. This CDR3 is built from 14 residues. CDR1 and CDR2 (germline): DFQATT, SNEGSKA (reference sequence). V was cut by 0 bases and J by 5 bases, with 13 bases left in between. Here the CDR3 reads CSARDPPMRETQYF. The DNA of the CDR3 is TGCAGTGCTAGAGATCCCCCGATGCGTGAGACCCAGTACTTC.

The rearrangement links TRBV4-1 to TRBJ2-2; D is perhaps TRBD1 (5 bases). The CDR3 is 14 residues long. V lost 3 bases and J 7 bases, leaving 12 bases between the germline ends. CDR1 is MGHRA and CDR2 is YSYEKL in the germline V gene. CDR3 protein: CASSHSRAGGELFF. As DNA, the CDR3 is TGCGCCAGCAGCCACAGCAGGGCAGGCGGGGAGCTGTTTTTT.

The chain uses TRBV7-3 and TRBJ2-3; no firm D call. This CDR3 has 13 residues. Between the trimmed V and J ends, which lost 2 bases and 2 bases, there was a span of 5 bases. The germline V gene encodes CDR1 SGHTA and CDR2 FQGTGA. The CDR3 reads CASSLPNTDTQYF. CDR3 bases: TGTGCCAGCAGCTTACCTAACACAGATACGCAGTATTTT.

In its sample, this clonotype was seen a few times. This chain joins TRBV13 and TRBJ2-7; 10 nucleotides align to TRBD1. This CDR3 is built from 15 residues. Per the germline V gene, CDR1 is PRHDT and CDR2 is FYEKMQ (reference sequence). V lost 5 bases to trimming and J lost 3 bases; unmatched junction nucleotides: 7. The CDR3: CASSAGGQGYYEQYF. In DNA form, the CDR3 reads TGTGCCAGCAGCGCTGGGGGACAGGGGTACTACGAGCAGTACTTC.

This chain connects TRBV6-5 to TRBJ1-5, with 7 bases that match TRBD1. CDR1 MNHEY and CDR2 SVGAGI come from the germline V gene. The CDR3 has 13 amino acids. The V and J ends lost 5 bases and 6 bases, in that order; junction bases with no gene match: 4. For the CDR3, the DNA is TGTGCCAGCAGTACCCAGGGGGGTCAGCCCCAGCATTTT. This codes for CASSTQGGQPQHF.

This clonotype was observed a handful of times. The chain employs TRBV6-5 and TRBJ1-2, with unresolved D. Germline loops: CDR1 MNHEY, CDR2 SVGAGI. Trimming cost V 3 bases and J 4 bases, with 12 bases left between them. The CDR3 totals 14 residues. The CDR3 reads CASSYSQAIYGYTF. As DNA, the CDR3 is TGTGCCAGCAGTTATAGTCAGGCGATCTATGGCTACACCTTC.